These 12 T cell receptor beta chains were sequenced from one sample in a study of tumor-infiltrating lymphocytes in glioblastoma multiforme. Three nested ARM-PCR rounds with V-beta and C-beta primers built TCRB libraries. Each CDR3 protein gets one entry after TCRdb re-called the multiplex PCR reads with MiXCR. The data show about 8,400 distinct CDR3 sequences, with 65% to 75% seen just once and around 50% held by the top ten. Sample: brain tumor tissue. The receptors originated from a male donor with glioblastoma.

This clonotype was detected a few times. Since no conserved phenylalanine or tryptophan closes the CDR3, a read error is the likely cause. The genes are TRBV20-1 and TRBJ1-6, with D uncertain. The V gene's germline CDR1 is DFQATT and CDR2 SNEGSKA (reference sequence). V dropped 4 bases and J dropped 8 bases, with 18 bases sitting between them. CDR3 length: 15 residues. The CDR3 is CSAIGRGSVDSPLHL. In DNA, the CDR3 is TGCAGTGCTATAGGGCGGGGTTCCGTGGATTCACCCCTCCACCTT.

V and J are TRBV11-2 and TRBJ1-3; D is unresolved. V gave up 5 bases and J gave up 7 bases, with 15 bases separating them. CDR1 and CDR2 from the germline V gene are SGHAT and FQNNGV. This CDR3 comprises 14 residues. The CDR3 reads CASSPSGELNTIYF. The CDR3 nucleotides are TGTGCCAGCAGCCCATCCGGGGAGCTGAACACCATATATTTT.

V and J are TRBV6-1 and TRBJ2-7, with D perhaps TRBD1 (6 bases). The CDR3 has 13 residues. Germline V gene lookup returns CDR1 MNHNS and CDR2 SASEGT. Trimming took 3 bases from V and 0 from J, leaving 6 bases between them. CDR3 amino acids: CASSEDSSYEQYF. The CDR3 nucleotides are TGTGCCAGCAGTGAGGACAGCTCCTACGAGCAGTACTTC.

This clonotype was observed a few times. The chain carries TRBV27 and TRBJ1-1; TRBD1 aligns across 7 bases. This CDR3 is 14 amino acids long. Germline CDR1 is MNHEY and CDR2 is SMNVEV (reference sequence). Germline trimming cut 4 bases from V and 4 bases from J; bases unmatched to any gene: 6. This CDR3 is CASSSEGGGTEAFF. The CDR3 nucleotides are TGTGCCAGCAGTTCGGAAGGGGGCGGCACTGAAGCTTTCTTT.

As regards this clonotype: The germline gene is not matched at one end of the junction; a read error may be the cause. The chain combines TRBV20-1 with TRBJ2-7, with a tentative D call TRBD2 (6 bases). The germline V gene has CDR1 DFQATT and CDR2 SNEGSKA (reference sequence). CDR3 length: 15 residues. CDR3 sequence reads: CSARDSVYLGSEQHF. The DNA for the CDR3 is TGCAGTGCTAGAGATTCGGTATATCTCGGGAGCGAGCAACACTTC.

This clonotype appeared once. An end of the junction differs from the germline gene, which may be a read error. The chain links TRBV29-1 to TRBJ2-1, with 7 bases lining up with TRBD1. The CDR3 totals 14 residues. Germline lookup yields CDR1 SQVTM and CDR2 ANQGSEA. CDR3 protein: CSVGGRQGGNEQLF. For the CDR3, the DNA is TGCAGCGTTGGGGGTCGGCAAGGGGGCAATGAGCAGCTCTTC.

Remarks on this clonotype: A much larger clone lies one base from this, so it may be a read error. The V call is TRBV19, the J call TRBJ2-7, with TRBD2 matching over 11 bases. Germline CDR1 LNHDA, CDR2 SQIVND (reference sequence). V was pared by 8 bases and J by 4 bases, with 10 bases of the junction left unmatched. This CDR3 has 15 residues. CDR3 DNA sequence: TGTGCCAGTGCCCTGGGGTCTAGCGGGAGGTACGAGCAGTACTTC. The encoded protein is CASALGSSGRYEQYF.

This clonotype was picked up a small number of times. The chain joins TRBV20-1 to TRBJ2-3, with 7 bases that match TRBD1. CDR1 and CDR2 from the germline V gene are DFQATT and SNEGSKA (reference sequence). V was pared by 5 bases and J by 0 bases, with 14 bases of the junction left unmatched. The CDR3 loop spans 17 amino acids. The CDR3 DNA reads as TGCAGTGCTCCCGATCTACGACAGGGATATAGCACAGATACGCAGTATTTT. Its protein is CSAPDLRQGYSTDTQYF.

Comment on this clonotype: Likely a read error: the CDR3 ends without its conserved phenylalanine or tryptophan. V usage is TRBV6-2 or TRBV6-3 and J usage is TRBJ2-5; perhaps TRBD1 as D (6 bases). Germline CDR1 MNHEY, CDR2 SVGEGT. The CDR3 is 14 residues long. The CDR3 here is CACSTTGPMKTQYL. The CDR3 nucleotides read TGTGCCTGCAGCACCACAGGGCCAATGAAGACCCAGTACCTC.

To note about this clonotype: Because it lacks the conserved phenylalanine or tryptophan at the end, this CDR3 is likely a read error. The V call is TRBV12-3 or TRBV12-4, the J call TRBJ1-1; the match to TRBD1 covers 8 bases. The CDR3 has 14 residues. The CDR3 reads CASSYEQGVTEAFS. In DNA, the CDR3 is TGTGCCAGCAGTTACGAACAGGGGGTCACTGAGGCTTTCTCT.

In the case of this clonotype: Because it lacks the conserved phenylalanine or tryptophan at the end, this CDR3 is likely a read error. The CDR3 region is CSARGDNYEQYS. The DNA for the CDR3 is TGCAGTGCCAGGGGGGACAACTACGAGCAGTACTCC. The chain employs TRBV20-1 and TRBJ2-7; possibly TRBD1 for D (7 bases). Germline values: CDR1 DFQATT, CDR2 SNEGSKA (reference sequence). The V end was cut by 6 bases, the J end by 3 bases, with 12 bases between. The length of the CDR3 is 12 residues.

This clonotype was counted only a few times. The J gene is TRBJ2-7, the V gene TRBV10-3, with a weak D call TRBD2 (5 bases). V lost 3 bases, J lost 6 bases, and 9 bases lay in between. This CDR3 spans 12 amino acids. The germline V gene encodes CDR1 ENHRY and CDR2 SYGVKD. The CDR3 DNA reads TGTGCCATCAGTGATATAGGGAGCGAGCAGTACTTC. It yields the protein CAISDIGSEQYF.